A single sample is the source of the 3 T cell receptor beta chains below, sequenced in a study of post-analysis software for immune sequencing data. Study-level findings and limits: A handful of TRBV segments (TRBV5-6, TRBV5-1 and TRBV20-1 among them) occurred more frequently in patients than in controls.

Sequencing libraries made from TCR beta cDNA carried unique molecular identifiers. From the PCR reads, TCRdb called clonotypes with MiXCR, one entry per CDR3 protein. Of hundreds of thousands of distinct CDR3 sequences listed, about 50% are singletons. No antigen has been assigned to these receptors. The sequencing sample was made of blood. Every receptor here comes from a girl under 18 with multiple sclerosis.

The chain combines TRBV9 with TRBJ2-5, with 10 bases aligning to TRBD2. The end of the DNA is better explained by TRBJ2-7, so the J call may be wrong. Germline CDR1 is SGDLS and CDR2 is YYNGEE. There are 15 residues in the CDR3. This chain's CDR3 is CASSQEREGADEQYF. In DNA, the CDR3 is TGTGCCAGCAGCCAAGAGCGGGAGGGTGCGGACGAGCAGTACTTC.

This clonotype was seen a few times. The chain combines TRBV7-6 with TRBJ1-2; 7 bases align to TRBD1. The CDR3 has 14 residues. CDR1 and CDR2 from the germline V gene are SGHVS and FNYEAQ. The ends lost 0 bases at V and 6 bases at J; junction bases unmatched: 4. The CDR3: CASSLATGADGYTF. CDR3 DNA: TGTGCCAGCAGCTTAGCCACAGGGGCGGATGGCTACACCTTC.

Only a few counts were recorded for this clonotype. The CDR3 DNA reads TGCAGCGTTGAAATAGGGGCGAGATACGAGCAGTACTTC. Its protein product is CSVEIGARYEQYF. This chain connects TRBV29-1 to TRBJ2-7; D is possibly TRBD1 (5 bases). The CDR3 spans 13 residues. The germline gives CDR1 SQVTM, CDR2 ANQGSEA. Trimming pared 2 bases from V and 4 bases from J, leaving 12 bases between.